The clone carrying this T cell receptor beta chain was counted a few times. The antigen is not known. The sample originates from a study of cytomegalovirus exposure and HLA in healthy donors. Background on the study: From donors who were HLA-typed, an early data release held approximately 91 million unique TCRs.

Study outcomes and limitations: A previous analysis found most TCR beta V segments productive roughly 90% or roughly 30% of the time. Across donors, most TCRs were seen rarely, yet some public ones were widespread. Most CMV-associated TCR beta chains appeared HLA-restricted in a later analysis.

In the PCR, 60 Vbeta and 13 Jbeta primers were used. Assay used: immunoSEQ multiplex PCR; TCRdb lists only in-frame clones, some missing. The sample carries about 170,000 clones, roughly 84% recorded once. CDR1 MNHEY and CDR2 SMNVEV come from the germline V gene (reference sequence). J was trimmed by 4 bases and V by 5 bases; bases with no gene match: 2. There are 14 residues in the CDR3. The V gene is TRBV27, the J gene TRBJ2-5; the match to TRBD2 covers 12 bases. Input material: PBMCs. The receptor was derived from a male donor in good health and CMV-seronegative. This CDR3 reads CASSQGLAGETQYF. CDR3 DNA sequence: TGTGCCAGCAGTCAGGGACTAGCGGGAGAGACCCAGTACTTC.